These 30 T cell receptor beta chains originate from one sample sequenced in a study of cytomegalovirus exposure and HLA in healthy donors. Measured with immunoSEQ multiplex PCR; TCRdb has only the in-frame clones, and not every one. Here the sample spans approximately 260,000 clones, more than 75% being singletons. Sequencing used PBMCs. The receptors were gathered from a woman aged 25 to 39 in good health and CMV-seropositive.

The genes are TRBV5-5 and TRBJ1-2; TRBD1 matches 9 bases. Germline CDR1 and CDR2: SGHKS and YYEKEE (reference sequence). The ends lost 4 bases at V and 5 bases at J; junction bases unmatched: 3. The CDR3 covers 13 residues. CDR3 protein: CASSPGTGYGYTF. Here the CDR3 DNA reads TGTGCCAGCAGCCCCGGGACAGGGTATGGCTACACCTTC.

CDR3 region: CASGQTGGLSEQYF. CDR3 bases: TGTGCCAGCGGCCAAACAGGGGGTCTCAGCGAGCAGTACTTC. The chain recombines TRBV27 with TRBJ2-7; 8 positions match TRBD1. The ends lost 8 bases at V and 6 bases at J; junction bases unmatched: 12. This CDR3 region has 14 residues. Germline CDR1 MNHEY, CDR2 SMNVEV (reference sequence).

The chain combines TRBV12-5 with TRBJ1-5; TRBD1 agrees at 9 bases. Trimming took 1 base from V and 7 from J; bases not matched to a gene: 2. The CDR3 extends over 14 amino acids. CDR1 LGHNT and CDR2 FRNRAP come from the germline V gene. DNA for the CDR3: TGTGCTAGTGGTTTGGACAGGGGGCTGCAGCCCCAGCATTTT. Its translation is CASGLDRGLQPQHF.

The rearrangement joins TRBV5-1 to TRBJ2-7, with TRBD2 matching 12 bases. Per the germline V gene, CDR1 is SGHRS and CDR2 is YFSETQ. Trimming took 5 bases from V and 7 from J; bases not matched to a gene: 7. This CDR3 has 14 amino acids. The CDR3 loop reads CASSLTSGSEEQYF. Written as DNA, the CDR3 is TGCGCCAGCAGTTTGACTAGCGGGAGTGAAGAGCAGTACTTC.

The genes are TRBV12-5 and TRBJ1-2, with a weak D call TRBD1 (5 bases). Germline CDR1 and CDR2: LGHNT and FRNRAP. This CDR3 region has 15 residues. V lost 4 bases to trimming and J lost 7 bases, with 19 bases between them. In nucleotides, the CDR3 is TGTGCTAGTGGTTCCTCCGGGACTTCGGTCGGTGGCTACACCTTC. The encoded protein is CASGSSGTSVGGYTF.

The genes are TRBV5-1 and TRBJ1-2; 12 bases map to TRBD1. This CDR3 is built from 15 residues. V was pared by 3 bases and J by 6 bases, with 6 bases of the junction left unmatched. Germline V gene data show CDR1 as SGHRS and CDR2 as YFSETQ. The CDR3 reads CASSYAGTGGNGYTF. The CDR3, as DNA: TGCGCCAGCAGCTACGCAGGGACAGGGGGCAATGGCTACACCTTC.

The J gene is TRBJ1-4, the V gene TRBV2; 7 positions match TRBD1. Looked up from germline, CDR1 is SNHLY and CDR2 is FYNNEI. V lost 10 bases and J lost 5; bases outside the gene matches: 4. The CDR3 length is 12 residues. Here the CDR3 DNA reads TGTGCCACCGGGACAGAGAATGAAAAACTGTTTTTT. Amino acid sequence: CATGTENEKLFF.

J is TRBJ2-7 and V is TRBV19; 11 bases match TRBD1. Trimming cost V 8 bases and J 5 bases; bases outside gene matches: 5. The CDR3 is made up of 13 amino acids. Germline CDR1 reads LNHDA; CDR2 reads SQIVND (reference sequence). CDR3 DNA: TGTGCCAGTTCGGGACAGGGGGGGAACGAGCAGTACTTC. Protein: CASSGQGGNEQYF.

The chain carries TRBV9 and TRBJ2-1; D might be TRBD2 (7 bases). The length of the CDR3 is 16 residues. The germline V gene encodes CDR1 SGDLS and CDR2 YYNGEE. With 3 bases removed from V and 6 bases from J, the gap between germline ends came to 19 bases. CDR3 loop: CASSEGGDQIRNEQFF. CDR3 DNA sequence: TGTGCCAGCAGCGAGGGGGGGGACCAGATTCGCAATGAGCAGTTCTTC.

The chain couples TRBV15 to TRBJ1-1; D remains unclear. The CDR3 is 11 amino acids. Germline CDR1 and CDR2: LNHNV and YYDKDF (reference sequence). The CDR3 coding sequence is TGTGACCCCCCGCAGAATGGTAAAGCTTTCTTT. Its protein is CDPPQNGKAFF.

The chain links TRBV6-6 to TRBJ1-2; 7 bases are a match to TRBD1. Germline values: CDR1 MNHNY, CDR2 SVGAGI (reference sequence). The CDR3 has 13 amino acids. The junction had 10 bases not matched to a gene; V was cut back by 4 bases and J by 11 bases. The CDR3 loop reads CASSSLNSGGYTF. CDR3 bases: TGTGCCAGCAGTTCGTTAAACTCAGGGGGGTACACCTTC.

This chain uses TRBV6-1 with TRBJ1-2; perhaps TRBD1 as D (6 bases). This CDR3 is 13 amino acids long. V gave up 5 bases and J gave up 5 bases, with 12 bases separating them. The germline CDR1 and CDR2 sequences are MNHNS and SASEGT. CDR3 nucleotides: TGTGCCAGCAGTCCCAGACAGGTATATGGCTACACCTTC. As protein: CASSPRQVYGYTF.

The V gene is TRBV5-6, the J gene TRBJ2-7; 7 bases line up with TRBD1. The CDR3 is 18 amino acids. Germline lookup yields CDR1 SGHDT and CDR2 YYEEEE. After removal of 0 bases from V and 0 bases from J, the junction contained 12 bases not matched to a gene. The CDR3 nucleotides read TGTGCCAGCAGCTTGGTCATTAACCGGGACAGAAGCTCCTACGAGCAGTACTTC. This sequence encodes CASSLVINRDRSSYEQYF.

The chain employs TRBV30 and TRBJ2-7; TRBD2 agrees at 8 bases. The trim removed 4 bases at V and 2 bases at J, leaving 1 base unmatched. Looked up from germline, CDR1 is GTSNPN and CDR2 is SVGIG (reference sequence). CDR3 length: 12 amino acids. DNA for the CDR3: TGTGCCTGGACGACTAGCGCCTACGAGCAGTACTTC. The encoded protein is CAWTTSAYEQYF.

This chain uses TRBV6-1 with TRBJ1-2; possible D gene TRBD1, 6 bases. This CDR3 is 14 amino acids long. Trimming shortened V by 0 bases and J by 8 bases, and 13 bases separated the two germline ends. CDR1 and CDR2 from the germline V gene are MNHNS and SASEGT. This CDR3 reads CASSEAGRGIGYTF. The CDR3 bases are TGTGCCAGCAGTGAAGCAGGCAGGGGCATCGGCTACACCTTC.

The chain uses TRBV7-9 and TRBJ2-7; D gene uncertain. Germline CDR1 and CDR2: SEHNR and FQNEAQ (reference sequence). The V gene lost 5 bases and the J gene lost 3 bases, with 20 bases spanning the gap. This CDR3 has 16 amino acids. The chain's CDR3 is CASSLKSPMGLYEQYF. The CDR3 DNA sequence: TGTGCCAGCAGCCTCAAGAGTCCGATGGGCCTCTACGAGCAGTACTTC.

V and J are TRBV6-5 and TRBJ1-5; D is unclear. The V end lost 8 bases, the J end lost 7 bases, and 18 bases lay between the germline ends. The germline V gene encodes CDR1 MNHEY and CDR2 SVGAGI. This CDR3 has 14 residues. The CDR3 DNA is TGTGCCAGCGCCCAACGGGTTTTTGGGCAGCCCCAGCATTTT. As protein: CASAQRVFGQPQHF.

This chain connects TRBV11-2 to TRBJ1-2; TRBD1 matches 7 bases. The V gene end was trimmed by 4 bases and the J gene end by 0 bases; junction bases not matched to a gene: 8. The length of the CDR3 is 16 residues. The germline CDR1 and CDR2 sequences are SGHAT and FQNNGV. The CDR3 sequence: CASSSTAGQANYGYTF. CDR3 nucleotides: TGTGCCAGCAGCTCGACCGCAGGACAGGCTAACTATGGCTACACCTTC. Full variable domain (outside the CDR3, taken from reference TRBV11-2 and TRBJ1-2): EAGVAQSPRYKIIEKRQSVAFWCNPISGHATLYWYQQILGQGPKLLIQFQNNGVVDDSQLPKDRFSAERLKGVDSTLKIQPAKLEDSAVYLCASSSTAGQANYGYTFGSGTRLTVV.

This CDR3 reads CASSKGDETGDSGETQYF. Written as DNA, the CDR3 is TGTGCCAGCAGCAAAGGAGATGAGACAGGGGACTCGGGGGAGACCCAGTACTTC. The chain employs TRBV21-1 and TRBJ2-5; TRBD1 reflects the table's D call only, with no check against the DNA. TRBV21-1 is listed as a pseudogene. This CDR3 has 18 amino acids.

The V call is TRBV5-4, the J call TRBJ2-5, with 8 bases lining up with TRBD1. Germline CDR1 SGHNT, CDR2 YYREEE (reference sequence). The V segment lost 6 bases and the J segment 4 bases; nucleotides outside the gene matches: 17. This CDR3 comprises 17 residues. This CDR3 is CASNFGGRGRQGETQYF. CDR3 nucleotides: TGTGCCAGCAACTTTGGAGGCAGGGGGCGGCAAGGAGAGACCCAGTACTTC.

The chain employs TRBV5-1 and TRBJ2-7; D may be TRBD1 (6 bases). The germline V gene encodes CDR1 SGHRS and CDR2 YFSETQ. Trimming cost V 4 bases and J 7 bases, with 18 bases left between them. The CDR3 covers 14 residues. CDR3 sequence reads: CASSPDSSGGEQYF. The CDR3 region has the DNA TGCGCCAGCAGCCCGGACAGTTCTGGCGGGGAGCAGTACTTC.

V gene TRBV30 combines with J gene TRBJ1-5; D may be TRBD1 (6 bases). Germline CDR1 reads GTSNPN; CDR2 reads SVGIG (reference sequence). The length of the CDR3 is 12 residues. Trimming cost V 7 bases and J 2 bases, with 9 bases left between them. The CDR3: CAYRQGNQPQHF. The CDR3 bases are TGTGCCTACCGACAGGGCAATCAGCCCCAGCATTTT. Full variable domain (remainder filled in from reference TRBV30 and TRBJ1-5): SQTIHQWPATLVQPVGSPLSLECTVEGTSNPNLYWYRQAAGRGLQLLFYSVGIGQISSEVPQNLSASRPQDRQFILSSKKLLLSDSGFYLCAYRQGNQPQHFGDGTRLSIL.

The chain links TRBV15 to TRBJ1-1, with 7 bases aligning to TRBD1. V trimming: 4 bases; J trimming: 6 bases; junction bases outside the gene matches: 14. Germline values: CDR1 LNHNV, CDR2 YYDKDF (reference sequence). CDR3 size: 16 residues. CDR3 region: CATSIQTGPLGAEAFF. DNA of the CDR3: TGTGCCACCAGCATACAGACAGGGCCCCTCGGCGCTGAAGCTTTCTTT.

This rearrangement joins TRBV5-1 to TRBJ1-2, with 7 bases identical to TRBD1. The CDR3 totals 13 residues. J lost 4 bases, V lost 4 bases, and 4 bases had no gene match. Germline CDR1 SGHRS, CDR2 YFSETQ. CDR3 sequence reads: CASSEDRIYGYTF. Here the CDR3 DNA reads TGCGCCAGCAGCGAGGACAGGATCTATGGCTACACCTTC.

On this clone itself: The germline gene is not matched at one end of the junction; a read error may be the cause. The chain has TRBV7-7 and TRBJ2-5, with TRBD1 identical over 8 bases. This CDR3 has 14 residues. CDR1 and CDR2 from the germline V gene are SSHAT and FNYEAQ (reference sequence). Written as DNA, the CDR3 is TGTGCTAGCAGCTTAGGGACAGGACAAGAGACCCAGTACTTC. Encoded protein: CASSLGTGQETQYF. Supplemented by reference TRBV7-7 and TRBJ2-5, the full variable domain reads GAGVSQSPRYKVTKRGQDVTLRCDPISSHATLYWYQQALGQGPEFLTYFNYEAQPDKSGLPSDRFSAERPEGSISTLTIQRTEQRDSAMYRCASSLGTGQETQYFGPGTRLLVL.

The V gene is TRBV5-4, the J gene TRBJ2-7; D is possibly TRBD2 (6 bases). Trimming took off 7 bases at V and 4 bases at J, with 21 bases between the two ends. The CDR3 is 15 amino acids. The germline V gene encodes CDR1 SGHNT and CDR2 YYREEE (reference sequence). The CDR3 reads CASGSWGVGKYEQYF. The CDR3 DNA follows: TGTGCCAGCGGTTCATGGGGGGTGGGGAAATACGAGCAGTACTTC.

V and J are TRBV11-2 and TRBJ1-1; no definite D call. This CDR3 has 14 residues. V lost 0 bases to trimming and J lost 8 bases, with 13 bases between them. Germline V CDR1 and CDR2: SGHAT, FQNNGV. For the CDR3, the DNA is TGTGCCAGCAGCTTAGATATAGTTCCCGGGGAAGCTTTCTTT. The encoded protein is CASSLDIVPGEAFF.

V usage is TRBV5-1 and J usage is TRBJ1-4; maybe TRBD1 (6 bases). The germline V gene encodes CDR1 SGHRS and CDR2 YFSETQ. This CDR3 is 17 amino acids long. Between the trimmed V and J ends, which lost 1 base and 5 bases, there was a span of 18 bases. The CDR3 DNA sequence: TGCGCCAGCAGCTTGTTTGGGGGCCCGGGCTTAAATGAAAAACTGTTTTTT. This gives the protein CASSLFGGPGLNEKLFF.

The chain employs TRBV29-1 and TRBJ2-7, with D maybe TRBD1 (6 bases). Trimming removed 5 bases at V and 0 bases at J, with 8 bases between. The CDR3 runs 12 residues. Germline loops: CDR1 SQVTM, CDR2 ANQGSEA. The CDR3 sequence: CSVNRDSYEQYF. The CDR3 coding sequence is TGCAGCGTTAACAGGGACTCCTACGAGCAGTACTTC.

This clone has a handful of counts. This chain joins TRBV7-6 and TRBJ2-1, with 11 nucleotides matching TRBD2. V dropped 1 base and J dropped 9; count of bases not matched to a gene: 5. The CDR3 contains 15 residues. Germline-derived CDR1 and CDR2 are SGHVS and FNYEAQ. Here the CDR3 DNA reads TGTGCCAGCAGCTTAGTAACTAGCGGGAGTGGTGAGCAGTTCTTC. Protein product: CASSLVTSGSGEQFF.